Following are 18 T cell receptor beta chains from one sample sequenced in a study of blood T cell repertoires in COVID-19. Repertoires were generated with immunoSEQ multiplex PCR, while TCRdb's copy carries only in-frame clones and drops some. Here the sample spans 60,000 to 75,000 clones, over 75% being singletons. The specimen was peripheral blood. The receptors derive from a human donor in a cohort sampled during active COVID-19.

The V call is TRBV9, the J call TRBJ2-1; no definite D call. Germline CDR1 reads SGDLS; CDR2 reads YYNGEE. Trimming stripped 0 bases from V and 0 bases from J, with 7 bases between. This CDR3 comprises 15 residues. The CDR3 region has the DNA TGTGCCAGCAGCGTAGCCTGGAGCTCCTACAATGAGCAGTTCTTC. Translation gives CASSVAWSSYNEQFF. The whole variable domain, filled in from reference TRBV9 and TRBJ2-1, reads DSGVTQTPKHLITATGQRVTLRCSPRSGDLSVYWYQQSLDQGLQFLIQYYNGEERAKGNILERFSAQQFPDLHSELNLSSLELGDSALYFCASSVAWSSYNEQFFGPGTRLTVL.

This sequence joins TRBV4-3 and TRBJ2-2, with 7 bases fitting TRBD2. The germline V gene has CDR1 LGHNA and CDR2 YSLEER. Unmatched junction bases numbered 9, after V lost 2 bases and J lost 3 bases. The CDR3 totals 17 residues. CDR3 in DNA: TGCGCCAGCAGCCAACAGGGAGGGGCTGGGGACACCGGGGAGCTGTTTTTT. It codes for CASSQQGGAGDTGELFF.

The V call is TRBV20-1, the J call TRBJ2-7; maybe TRBD1 (5 bases). The CDR3 runs 13 residues. Between the trimmed V and J ends, which lost 3 bases and 11 bases, there was a span of 20 bases. Looked up from germline, CDR1 is DFQATT and CDR2 is SNEGSKA (reference sequence). The CDR3 sequence: CSASLLGAMVKYF. Here the CDR3 DNA reads TGCAGTGCTAGTCTCCTTGGGGCTATGGTGAAGTACTTC.

The chain couples TRBV4-3 to TRBJ2-5; tentative D call: TRBD2 (5 bases). The V gene's germline CDR1 is LGHNA and CDR2 YSLEER. V lost 0 bases to trimming and J lost 7 bases, with 27 bases between them. The CDR3 runs to 19 residues. Written as DNA, the CDR3 is TGCGCCAGCAGCCAAGAGCGTTATGGGAGTCCGGGGATAAAGGGGACCCAGTACTTC. This sequence encodes CASSQERYGSPGIKGTQYF.

This clone showed up just a few times. The rearrangement uses TRBV3-1 (or the pseudogene TRBV3-2) and TRBJ2-7; tentatively, D is TRBD2 (5 bases). This CDR3 has 15 amino acids. The germline V and J ends were trimmed by 6 bases and 2 bases, with 17 bases remaining between them. Per germline, CDR1 LGHDT and CDR2 YNNKEL (reference sequence). CDR3 bases: TGTGCCAGCAGTGATTCTAGCTCGATCGCCTACGAGCAGTACTTC. Protein product: CASSDSSSIAYEQYF.

The chain joins TRBV7-6 to TRBJ1-1, with TRBD1 identical over 9 bases. CDR3 length: 16 amino acids. CDR1 and CDR2 from the germline V gene are SGHVS and FNYEAQ. V shed 1 base, J shed 4 bases, and the junction held 7 bases outside the gene matches. The CDR3 region has the DNA TGTGCCAGCAGCTTAGAACAGGGGGCTCTTGGCACTGAAGCTTTCTTT. Translation gives CASSLEQGALGTEAFF.

The chain is built from TRBV5-1 and TRBJ2-7, with 12 nucleotides matching TRBD2. Unmatched junction bases numbered 11, after V lost 4 bases and J lost 6 bases. From germline, CDR1 is SGHRS and CDR2 YFSETQ. This CDR3 spans 16 amino acids. In DNA form, the CDR3 reads TGCGCCAGCAGCACGACTAGCGGGGGTTGGATTGGCGAGCAGTACTTC. Amino acid sequence: CASSTTSGGWIGEQYF.

The V gene is TRBV23-1, the J gene TRBJ1-5, with D unclear. TRBV23-1 is an open reading frame, and its role is uncertain. The CDR3 is 18 amino acids. V was shortened by 3 bases and J by 0 bases, with 18 bases between the two germline ends. CDR3 protein: CASSHFQYSPYSNQPQHF. DNA for the CDR3: TGCGCCAGCAGTCACTTCCAGTATTCCCCTTATAGCAATCAGCCCCAGCATTTT.

CDR3 nucleotides: TGTGCCAGCAGGGGACAGGGTCATCAGCCCCAGCATTTT. Its translation: CASRGQGHQPQHF. J is TRBJ1-5 and V is TRBV6-5; 9 bases align to TRBD1. With 6 bases clipped from V and 5 bases from J, the junction kept 2 bases outside the gene matches. The CDR3 is made up of 13 amino acids. From germline, CDR1 is MNHEY and CDR2 SVGAGI.

The chain uses TRBV6-5 and TRBJ1-4, with a weak D call TRBD1 (6 bases). Germline CDR1 and CDR2: MNHEY and SVGAGI. The ends were cut back, 8 bases at V and 0 bases at J, with 13 bases in the middle. The CDR3 is made up of 15 amino acids. CDR3 protein: CASATGDATNEKLFF. The CDR3 bases are TGTGCCAGCGCGACAGGAGACGCAACTAATGAAAAACTGTTTTTT.

The chain couples TRBV6-5 to TRBJ1-5; D possibly corresponds to TRBD1 (6 bases). V lost 10 bases, J lost 7 bases, and 17 bases lay in between. Germline lookup yields CDR1 MNHEY and CDR2 SVGAGI. This CDR3 has 13 amino acids. The CDR3 is CATSETGRQPQHF. The CDR3 DNA reads TGTGCCACCTCTGAGACAGGCCGGCAGCCCCAGCATTTT.

In its sample, this clone was seen a few times. The rearrangement joins TRBV5-4 to TRBJ1-2; no reliable D call. V dropped 5 bases and J dropped 2 bases, with 13 bases sitting between them. There are 14 residues in the CDR3. Germline assignment: CDR1 SGHNT and CDR2 YYREEE (reference sequence). CDR3 region: CASRPDGPNYGYTF. The CDR3 nucleotides read TGTGCCAGCAGACCCGATGGGCCCAACTATGGCTACACCTTC.

The rearrangement uses TRBV7-9 and TRBJ2-7, with TRBD2 matching over 14 bases. Germline V gene data show CDR1 as SEHNR and CDR2 as FQNEAQ (reference sequence). J was trimmed by 3 bases and V by 1 base; bases with no gene match: 5. The CDR3 totals 17 residues. CDR3 amino acids: CASSLGWTSGGHYEQYF. The CDR3 DNA follows: TGTGCCAGCAGCTTAGGATGGACTAGCGGGGGGCACTACGAGCAGTACTTC.

This sequence joins TRBV6-5 and TRBJ2-7, with 8 bases lining up with TRBD1. The trim removed 2 bases at V and 3 bases at J, leaving 9 bases unmatched. Germline loops: CDR1 MNHEY, CDR2 SVGAGI. This CDR3 region has 16 residues. The CDR3 is CASSYPSKTGDYEQYF. The CDR3 nucleotides read TGTGCCAGCAGTTACCCCTCCAAGACAGGGGACTACGAGCAGTACTTC.

The chain has TRBV7-3 and TRBJ1-2, with D perhaps matching TRBD1 (5 bases). The CDR3 is made up of 17 amino acids. Germline CDR1 reads SGHTA; CDR2 reads FQGTGA. V dropped 1 base and J dropped 0 bases, with 15 bases sitting between them. For the CDR3, the DNA is TGTGCCAGCAGCTTAAAGGCAGGGATGAATACTAACTATGGCTACACCTTC. Residues: CASSLKAGMNTNYGYTF.

V gene TRBV7-3 combines with J gene TRBJ1-1; the D gene is possibly TRBD1 (5 bases). Germline V gives CDR1 SGHTA, CDR2 FQGTGA. The CDR3 has 15 residues. V was pared by 5 bases and J by 4 bases, with 17 bases between. DNA for the CDR3: TGTGCCAGCAGCCCCAAGCAGGGAGGGGCCACTGAAGCTTTCTTT. The encoded protein is CASSPKQGGATEAFF.

This sequence joins TRBV28 and TRBJ1-5; maybe TRBD1 (5 bases). Germline CDR1 MDHEN, CDR2 SYDVKM. The CDR3 is made up of 13 amino acids. V was pared by 7 bases and J by 5 bases, with 12 bases between. The CDR3 loop reads CASTLGGYQPQHF. Here the CDR3 DNA reads TGTGCCAGCACATTGGGGGGGTATCAGCCCCAGCATTTT.

V and J are TRBV5-1 and TRBJ1-1, with a possible D match to TRBD1 (5 bases). In germline, CDR1 is SGHRS, CDR2 YFSETQ. V lost 7 bases to trimming and J lost 6 bases, with 16 bases between them. The CDR3 sequence is 13 residues long. The CDR3 DNA sequence: TGCGCCAGCTACTCAAGAGACAGTTCTGAAGCTTTCTTT. Encoded protein: CASYSRDSSEAFF.